The present TCR beta chain was sequenced within a study of blood T cell repertoires in COVID-19. Study background: Whether acute or convalescent, the COVID-19 samples came from the United States, Italy and Spain. From T cells, B-cell-depleted T cells, or PBMCs came the material, which was cDNA or gDNA.

In the authors' workflow: The authors estimated nucleated cell counts from reference gene primer amplification. Some clones are missing from TCRdb's copy, which holds only in-frame ones; the method was immunoSEQ multiplex PCR. That table supplies the V and J calls and clone size; D and trimming were determined from the DNA. The sample carries over 120,000 clones, around 84% recorded once. This receptor was identified in a human donor with acute or convalescent COVID-19. The donor label of this sample is uncertain. The sample consisted of peripheral blood.

The CDR3 nucleotides are TGTGCCAGCAGCGTAGAGGGGCGCTCCTACGAGCAGTACTTC. Protein product: CASSVEGRSYEQYF. The rearrangement uses TRBV9 and TRBJ2-7; possibly TRBD1 for D (5 bases). Germline V gives CDR1 SGDLS, CDR2 YYNGEE. Trimming shortened V by 0 bases and J by 0 bases, and 7 bases separated the two germline ends. This CDR3 spans 14 amino acids.